This T cell receptor (beta chain) came from a study of T cells after yellow fever vaccination. This clonotype has a handful of counts. Germline CDR1 is SEHNR and CDR2 is FQNEAQ (reference sequence). V gave up 4 bases and J gave up 2 bases; unmatched junction bases: 5. The CDR3 consists of 15 residues. One entry per CDR3 protein results from TCRdb running MiXCR on the 5' RACE reads. Seen here are approximately 350,000 distinct CDR3 sequences, around 10% observed once, and the top ten hold roughly 18%. This clonotype was obtained from a man younger than 35 who received the YFV17D yellow fever vaccine. This rearrangement joins TRBV7-9 to TRBJ2-3; 8 nucleotides match TRBD2. The starting material was PBMCs, obtained on the day of the first yellow fever vaccination. The CDR3 protein is CASSYLAGPTDTQYF. The CDR3 DNA follows: TGTGCCAGCAGCTACCTAGCGGGCCCCACAGATACGCAGTATTTT.